This T cell receptor beta chain was found in a study of T cells in tuberculosis. The time point was: new active TB diagnosis, blood taken before or within 7 days of starting treatment. Profiled with immunoSEQ multiplex PCR; TCRdb holds only in-frame clones, not every one. Of around 49,000 clones detected, about 96% appear once; the ten largest clones hold 1.4%. This clone was counted a single time. Its antigen remains unknown. The study, taken as a whole, reports: A GMM-specific repertoire classifier reached roughly 86% accuracy, AUROC approximately 0.93.

V lost 4 bases, J lost 5 bases, and 11 bases lay in between. Germline V CDR1 and CDR2: MDHEN, SYDVKM. The CDR3 extends over 13 amino acids. The receptor was isolated from an adult with tuberculosis. The sample here was PBMCs, taken at tuberculosis diagnosis. V usage is TRBV28 and J usage is TRBJ1-2; weak D call: TRBD1 (5 bases). The CDR3 region is CASSSDGGYGYTF. CDR3 bases: TGTGCCAGCAGTTCGGACGGGGGGTATGGCTACACCTTC.